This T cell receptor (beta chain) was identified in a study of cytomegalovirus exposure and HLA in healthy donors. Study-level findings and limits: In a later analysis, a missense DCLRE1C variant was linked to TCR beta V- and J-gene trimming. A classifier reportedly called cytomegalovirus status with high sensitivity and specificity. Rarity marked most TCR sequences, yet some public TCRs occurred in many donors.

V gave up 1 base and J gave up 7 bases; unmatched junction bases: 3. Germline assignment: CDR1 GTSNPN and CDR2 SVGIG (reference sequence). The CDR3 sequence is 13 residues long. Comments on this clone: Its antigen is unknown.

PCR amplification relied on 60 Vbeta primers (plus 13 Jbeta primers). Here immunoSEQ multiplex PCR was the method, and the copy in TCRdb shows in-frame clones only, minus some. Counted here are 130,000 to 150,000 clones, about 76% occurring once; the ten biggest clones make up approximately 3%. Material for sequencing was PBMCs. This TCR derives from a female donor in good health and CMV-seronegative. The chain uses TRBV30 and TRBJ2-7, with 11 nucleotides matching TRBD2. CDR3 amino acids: CAWSGLAGWEQYF. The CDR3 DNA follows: TGTGCCTGGAGTGGACTAGCGGGATGGGAGCAGTACTTC.